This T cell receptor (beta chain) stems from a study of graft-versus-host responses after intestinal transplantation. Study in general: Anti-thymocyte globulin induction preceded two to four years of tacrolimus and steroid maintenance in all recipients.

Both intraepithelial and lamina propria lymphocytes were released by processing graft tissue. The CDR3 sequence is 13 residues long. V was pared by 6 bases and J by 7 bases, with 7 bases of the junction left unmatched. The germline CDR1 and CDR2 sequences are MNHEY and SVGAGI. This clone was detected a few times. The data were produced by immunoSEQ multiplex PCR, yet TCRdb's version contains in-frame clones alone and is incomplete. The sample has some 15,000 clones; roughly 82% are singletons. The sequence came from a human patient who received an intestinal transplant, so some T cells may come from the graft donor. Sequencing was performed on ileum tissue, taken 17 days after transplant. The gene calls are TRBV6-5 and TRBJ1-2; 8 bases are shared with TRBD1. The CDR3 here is CASSEDRAGGYTF. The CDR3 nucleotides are TGTGCCAGCAGCGAGGACAGGGCGGGTGGCTACACCTTC.